This T cell receptor beta chain was obtained from a study of T cells in Graves' hyperthyroidism and ophthalmopathy. TCR beta CDR3 regions were amplified from RNA. The TCR CDR3 was amplified in a first-round RT-PCR using the HTBI primer set. Each CDR3 protein is one row after TCRdb ran MiXCR on the multiplex PCR reads. The top ten hold roughly 7.4% of the sample, which has about 420,000 distinct CDR3 sequences, 15% to 17% seen once. The CDR3 has 19 amino acids. V lost 4 bases, J lost 2 bases, and 8 bases stayed unmatched. The definition of stable Graves' hyperthyroidism was no ophthalmopathy progression within 18 months.

This chain joins TRBV12-3 or TRBV12-4 and TRBJ2-2, with 15 positions matching TRBD2. Specimen: blood. The clonotype comes from a woman under 30 with Graves' hyperthyroidism. The CDR3 DNA follows: TGTGCCAGCAGTTGGACTAGCGGGAGGGCCGGGGTTAACACCGGGGAGCTGTTTTTT. This sequence encodes CASSWTSGRAGVNTGELFF.